A single sample gave rise to the 18 T cell receptor beta chains below, sequenced in a study of blood T cells in healthy people across ages. With a J-beta primer mix and a sample-barcoded 5' primer, a second PCR ran about 7 to 12 cycles. TCRdb recomputed calls from the 5' RACE reads with MiXCR, one row per CDR3 protein. The sample contains approximately 320,000 distinct CDR3 sequences, roughly 26% of which appear only once. The sample comprised blood. The receptors derive from a woman between 70 and 85 years old in good health.

As concerns this clonotype: A junction boundary mismatches the germline segment, possibly from a read error. J is TRBJ1-5 and V is TRBV20-1; weak D call: TRBD1 (6 bases). The length of the CDR3 is 12 residues. Germline CDR1 and CDR2: DFQATT and SNEGSKA (reference sequence). The CDR3 region has the DNA TGCAGAGCTAGGGGGTTTTTTCAGCCCCAGCATTTT. Amino acids: CRARGFFQPQHF.

This clonotype was counted only a few times. The gene calls are TRBV7-2 and TRBJ2-7; 7 bases map to TRBD1. CDR3 length equals 15 residues. The V gene's germline CDR1 is SGHTA and CDR2 FQGNSA. Trimming cost V 1 base and J 4 bases; bases outside gene matches: 7. In DNA form, the CDR3 reads TGTGCCAGCAGCTTAGAACAGGGGATCGGGTACGAGCAGTACTTC. It is translated as CASSLEQGIGYEQYF.

This clonotype was observed at least ten times. CDR3 in DNA: TGTGCCAGCACTCTCGAGGCGTACGTTGCTGGCTACACCTTC. Encoded protein: CASTLEAYVAGYTF. J is TRBJ1-2 and V is TRBV6-1; D ambiguous. The germline gives CDR1 MNHNS, CDR2 SASEGT. CDR3 size: 14 residues. The ends were cut back, 7 bases at V and 7 bases at J, with 19 bases in the middle.

In this sample, this clonotype turned up many times. In DNA, the CDR3 is TGTGCCAGCAGCTTAGCCGGGGGAGCAGGGAATGAAAAACTGTTTTTT. Its translation: CASSLAGGAGNEKLFF. This chain uses TRBV7-9 with TRBJ1-4; a possible D gene is TRBD1 (5 bases). The CDR3 has 16 residues. The germline V gene has CDR1 SEHNR and CDR2 FQNEAQ (reference sequence). V was trimmed by 0 bases and J by 5 bases, leaving 13 bases between them.

The V call is TRBV5-1, the J call TRBJ2-5, with D tentatively TRBD2 (5 bases). The J call is in doubt because the DNA end fits TRBJ2-7 better. The CDR3 length is 14 residues. Germline CDR1 and CDR2: SGHRS and YFSETQ. CDR3 coding DNA: TGCGCCAGCAGCTTGGTTCCGGGGACCTACGAGCAGTACTTC. Translating gives CASSLVPGTYEQYF.

The CDR3 DNA follows: TGCGCCAGCAGCCAGAGCCCACTAGCGGGAGCATTAAATACGCAGTATTTT. It codes for CASSQSPLAGALNTQYF. V is TRBV4-3 and J is TRBJ2-3, with 11 bases aligning to TRBD2. The CDR3 totals 17 residues. The junction had 12 bases not matched to a gene; V was cut back by 3 bases and J by 7 bases. Germline lookup yields CDR1 LGHNA and CDR2 YSLEER.

This clonotype was observed a handful of times. V and J are TRBV4-1 and TRBJ2-5; D remains unclear. Per germline, CDR1 MGHRA and CDR2 YSYEKL. Trimming stripped 1 base from V and 7 bases from J, with 13 bases between. The CDR3 length is 14 residues. CDR3 nucleotide sequence: TGCGCCAGCAGCCAAGTAACGGCACGAGGGACCCAGTACTTC. Its translation: CASSQVTARGTQYF.

This clonotype has a count of ten or more. The rearrangement joins TRBV28 to TRBJ2-4; D may correspond to TRBD1 or TRBD2 (6 bases each). This CDR3 has 14 amino acids. In germline, CDR1 is MDHEN, CDR2 SYDVKM. The ends were cut back, 5 bases at V and 7 bases at J, with 15 bases in the middle. The CDR3, as DNA: TGTGCCAGCAGTGTGAGCAGAGGGGGGAACATTCAGTACTTC. As protein: CASSVSRGGNIQYF.

The chain is built from TRBV12-3 or TRBV12-4 and TRBJ1-5; tentatively, D is TRBD1 (6 bases). The V end lost 3 bases, the J end lost 2 bases, and 11 bases lay between the germline ends. CDR3 length: 15 amino acids. The CDR3 sequence: CASSLRGIGNQPQHF. The CDR3 bases are TGTGCCAGCAGTTTGAGGGGGATAGGCAATCAGCCCCAGCATTTT.

The rearrangement uses TRBV29-1 and TRBJ2-3; TRBD2 is a possible D gene (8 bases). Germline V gene sequence: CDR1 SQVTM, CDR2 ANQGSEA. Trimming removed 7 bases at V and 6 bases at J, with 23 bases between. The CDR3 runs 15 residues. The CDR3 region has the DNA TGCAGCGGGACAGGTGGCGAGCGGGAGTGGGATACGCAGTATTTT. Its protein product is CSGTGGEREWDTQYF.

The chain is built from TRBV28 and TRBJ2-3; 9 bases are a match to TRBD2. Germline assignment: CDR1 MDHEN and CDR2 SYDVKM. This CDR3 contains 14 residues. With 5 bases clipped from V and 4 bases from J, the junction kept 4 bases outside the gene matches. The CDR3 spells CASSGLASADTQYF. The CDR3 DNA follows: TGTGCCAGCAGTGGACTAGCGTCAGCAGATACGCAGTATTTT. Using reference TRBV28 and TRBJ2-3 for the parts outside the CDR3, the full variable domain is DVKVTQSSRYLVKRTGEKVFLECVQDMDHENMFWYRQDPGLGLRLIYFSYDVKMKEKGDIPEGYSVSREKKERFSLILESASTNQTSMYLCASSGLASADTQYFGPGTRLTVL.

This clonotype has a count of ten or more. The CDR3 sequence is CSAIQGSKGETQYF. The CDR3 region has the DNA TGCAGTGCTATACAGGGGAGTAAAGGAGAGACCCAGTACTTC. The chain links TRBV20-1 to TRBJ2-5; 7 positions agree with TRBD1. The CDR3 has 14 residues. Trimming at V came to 4 bases and at J to 4 bases, leaving 9 bases not matched to a gene. In germline, CDR1 is DFQATT, CDR2 SNEGSKA (reference sequence).

V is TRBV6-6 and J is TRBJ2-7; 7 bases are a match to TRBD1. Germline values: CDR1 MNHNY, CDR2 SVGAGI (reference sequence). The junction had 9 bases not matched to a gene; V was cut back by 10 bases and J by 0 bases. This CDR3 is 14 amino acids long. Here the CDR3 reads CAISPGQRSYEQYF. CDR3 in DNA: TGTGCCATATCCCCGGGACAGCGCTCCTACGAGCAGTACTTC.

This clonotype has just one count. The chain links TRBV2 to TRBJ2-5; D might be TRBD1 or TRBD2, each matching 5 bases. V was pared by 4 bases and J by 2 bases, with 17 bases between. The CDR3 has 16 residues. CDR1 SNHLY and CDR2 FYNNEI come from the germline V gene. CDR3 amino acids: CASSGEPGPGQETQYF. Here the CDR3 DNA reads TGTGCCAGCAGTGGGGAACCGGGACCCGGACAAGAGACCCAGTACTTC.

This clonotype was seen repeatedly, ten times or more. The chain is built from TRBV7-9 and TRBJ2-3; D ambiguous. The CDR3 spans 13 residues. CDR1 SEHNR and CDR2 FQNEAQ come from the germline V gene (reference sequence). Between the trimmed V and J ends, which lost 1 base and 6 bases, there was a span of 8 bases. The CDR3 sequence: CASSLERVDTQYF. In nucleotides, the CDR3 is TGTGCCAGCAGCTTAGAGCGAGTGGATACGCAGTATTTT.

The V call is TRBV18, the J call TRBJ2-7; no firm D call. Per the germline V gene, CDR1 is KGHSH and CDR2 is LQKENI. The CDR3 sequence is 13 residues long. Trimming pared 3 bases from V and 2 bases from J, leaving 8 bases between. The CDR3 DNA reads TGTGCCAGCTCACCGGCCCAGGCCTACGAGCAGTACTTC. Its protein is CASSPAQAYEQYF.

This clonotype has only a few counts. The CDR3 nucleotides are TGCAGCGTTGGAACCCAGGGGGCAGGGTATGGCTACACCTTC. Amino acid sequence: CSVGTQGAGYGYTF. The rearrangement joins TRBV29-1 to TRBJ1-2; 8 bases align to TRBD1. Germline CDR1 reads SQVTM; CDR2 reads ANQGSEA. J lost 5 bases, V lost 4 bases, and 9 bases had no gene match. The CDR3 totals 14 residues.

This clonotype was recorded a few times. This chain links TRBV29-1 with TRBJ2-7, with D perhaps TRBD1 (6 bases). The length of the CDR3 is 12 residues. In germline, CDR1 is SQVTM, CDR2 ANQGSEA. V lost 6 bases and J lost 3, with 12 bases in between. CDR3 protein: CSVTQQGYEQYF. The CDR3 DNA sequence: TGCAGCGTGACCCAACAGGGCTACGAGCAGTACTTC.